The present TCR beta chain was sequenced within a study of blood T cell repertoires in COVID-19. Whole-study context: PBMCs, B-cell-depleted T cells, or T cells provided the cDNA or gDNA that made up the material.

Using immunoSEQ multiplex PCR, the repertoire was profiled, and TCRdb retains in-frame clones only, with some absent. Of over 150,000 clones detected, about 86% appear once; the ten largest clones hold 7.3%. The receptor was derived from a man aged 45-65 years who had recovered from COVID-19. Input material: PBMCs or T cells enriched from blood (not recorded which).

Written as DNA, the CDR3 is TGTGCCAGCAGACCAGGGGGGTCTAGAAACACCATATATTTT. Encoded protein: CASRPGGSRNTIYF. The V gene is TRBV28, the J gene TRBJ1-3; 7 bases agree with TRBD1. Germline values: CDR1 MDHEN, CDR2 SYDVKM. V shed 6 bases, J shed 5 bases, and the junction held 7 bases outside the gene matches. This CDR3 has 14 amino acids.